The sequence of this T cell receptor (beta chain) was determined in a study of shared clonotypes between healthy human individuals. Study findings and constraints: Blood was the only sampled material, and tissue repertoires likely differ.

The CDR3 runs 15 residues. CDR1 is SGHRS and CDR2 is YFSETQ in the germline V gene. After removal of 2 bases from V and 4 bases from J, the junction contained 9 bases not matched to a gene. As for this clone: What it recognizes is unknown.

Everyone who donated was a Caucasian adult who lived in Nashville, Tennessee. Each sorted subset replicate got 200 ng genomic DNA, 25,000 to 35,000 genomes. Only in-frame clones appear in the TCRdb table, and some are missing; sequencing was by immunoSEQ multiplex PCR. The sample yields 1,500,000 or so clones, approximately 96% seen once. The rearrangement uses TRBV5-1 and TRBJ2-7; 7 bases line up with TRBD2. The sequenced material came from naive CD4+ T cells sorted from blood. Indicated subset: CD45RA+ positively selected. This TCR was sampled from a man aged 30 to 39 in good health. CDR3 coding DNA: TGCGCCAGCAGCTTAGGACCGAGCGGGAATTACGAGCAGTACTTC. Protein: CASSLGPSGNYEQYF.